One and the same sample provided the 17 T cell receptor beta chains below, sequenced in a study of T cell repertoires in cytomegalovirus infection. MiXCR was run by TCRdb on the reads, yielding one entry per CDR3 protein. The sample records about 110,000 distinct CDR3 sequences, 10% being singletons. The antigens of these receptors remain unknown. The sequenced material came from PBMCs, sequenced either directly or after in vitro stimulation (not recorded which). Source of these receptors: a human donor in good health (CMV status not recorded). Some clones in this sample may be carry-over from other donors' samples.

This clonotype was observed a few times. The chain couples TRBV5-5 to TRBJ2-1; 7 nucleotides line up with TRBD2. J gave up 2 bases and V 4 bases, and 6 bases lay outside the gene matches. This CDR3 is built from 15 residues. From germline, CDR1 is SGHKS and CDR2 YYEKEE (reference sequence). The CDR3 reads CASSSGTQTYNEQFF. The CDR3 DNA reads as TGTGCCAGCAGCAGCGGGACCCAGACCTACAATGAGCAGTTCTTC.

This clonotype was detected a few times. The V call is TRBV7-2, the J call TRBJ2-7, with D hard to call. Germline CDR1 reads SGHTA; CDR2 reads FQGNSA. The length of the CDR3 is 12 residues. With 3 bases removed from V and 2 bases from J, the gap between germline ends came to 5 bases. The CDR3 protein is CASSLTPYEQYF. As DNA, the CDR3 is TGTGCCAGCAGCTTGACCCCCTACGAGCAGTACTTC. The full variable domain, its missing parts supplied by reference TRBV7-2 and TRBJ2-7, is GAGVSQSPSNKVTEKGKDVELRCDPISGHTALYWYRQSLGQGLEFLIYFQGNSAPDKSGLPSDRFSAERTGGSVSTLTIQRTQQEDSAVYLCASSLTPYEQYFGPGTRLTVT.

The chain joins TRBV6-5 to TRBJ2-7; 10 bases align to TRBD1. The CDR3 consists of 15 residues. The V and J ends lost 6 bases and 6 bases, in that order; junction bases with no gene match: 11. CDR1 and CDR2 from the germline V gene are MNHEY and SVGAGI. CDR3: CASRPIDRGPLEQYV. The DNA for the CDR3 is TGTGCCAGCAGACCGATCGACAGGGGGCCGCTCGAGCAGTACGTC.

The chain links TRBV20-1 to TRBJ1-1, with no clear D. The ends were cut back, 5 bases at V and 4 bases at J, with 14 bases in the middle. The CDR3 consists of 13 residues. The germline gives CDR1 DFQATT, CDR2 SNEGSKA (reference sequence). As DNA, the CDR3 is TGCAGTGCTGGGTACGGCAGGAGCACTGAAGCTTTCTTT. Amino acid sequence: CSAGYGRSTEAFF.

This clonotype was observed at least ten times. The J gene is TRBJ2-2, the V gene TRBV6-6; the D is unclear. CDR3 length: 11 residues. Germline V gene data show CDR1 as MNHNY and CDR2 as SVGAGI (reference sequence). V was cut by 6 bases and J by 6 bases, with 5 bases left in between. The CDR3 DNA sequence: TGTGCCAGCAGCGCCGCCGGGGAGCTGTTTTTT. Translation gives CASSAAGELFF.

This clonotype was observed a handful of times. The chain is built from TRBV6-2 or TRBV6-3 and TRBJ2-7; 13 bases line up with TRBD2. The V segment lost 8 bases and the J segment 2 bases; nucleotides outside the gene matches: 3. This CDR3 contains 14 residues. Germline CDR1 and CDR2: MNHEY and SVGEGT. Here the CDR3 reads CASRGLAGTYEQYV. As DNA, the CDR3 is TGTGCCAGCCGGGGACTAGCGGGAACCTACGAGCAGTACGTC.

This clonotype was recorded at least ten times. The chain is built from TRBV4-3 and TRBJ2-3, with TRBD2 matching 11 bases. The CDR3 has 17 amino acids. V trimming: 4 bases; J trimming: 3 bases; junction bases outside the gene matches: 9. The germline gives CDR1 LGHNA, CDR2 YSLEER. The CDR3 DNA reads as TGCGCCAGCAGCCGAGTCGCACTAGCGGGAGCTACAGATACGCAGTATTTT. It specifies CASSRVALAGATDTQYF.

This clonotype was counted at least ten times. The V call is TRBV6-2 or TRBV6-3, the J call TRBJ1-6; D is perhaps TRBD1 (5 bases). The CDR3 length is 17 residues. Germline CDR1 is MNHEY and CDR2 is SVGEGT. Trimming left V 2 bases short and J 12 bases short, with 23 bases between. The DNA for the CDR3 is TGTGCCAGCAGTTACCCGGAGCCCGGGACGGGTAGAATACCCCTCCACTTT. Amino acid sequence: CASSYPEPGTGRIPLHF.

In this sample, this clonotype turned up many times. This CDR3 is CASSVRRGFNQPQHF. CDR3 in DNA: TGTGCCAGCAGCGTCCGGCGGGGTTTCAATCAGCCCCAGCATTTT. The V and J genes are TRBV7-2 and TRBJ1-5; D gene ambiguous. The CDR3 totals 15 residues. Trimming removed 5 bases at V and 3 bases at J, with 14 bases between. The germline CDR1 and CDR2 sequences are SGHTA and FQGNSA.

There are many counts of this clonotype. The V call is TRBV7-9, the J call TRBJ2-1, with D possibly TRBD2 on 6 matching bases. Trimming removed 3 bases at V and 3 bases at J, with 12 bases between. The CDR3 length is 15 residues. CDR1 is SEHNR, CDR2 FQNEAQ, per germline (reference sequence). CDR3 loop: CASSFVAADYNEQFF. CDR3 sequence (DNA): TGTGCCAGCAGCTTTGTAGCGGCAGACTACAATGAGCAGTTCTTC.

This rearrangement joins TRBV27 to TRBJ2-7; 8 bases are shared with TRBD2. Germline CDR1 is MNHEY and CDR2 is SMNVEV (reference sequence). With 8 bases clipped from V and 3 bases from J, the junction kept 3 bases outside the gene matches. This CDR3 spans 12 amino acids. CDR3 loop: CASGGLGYEQYF. The CDR3 nucleotides are TGTGCCAGCGGGGGACTAGGCTACGAGCAGTACTTC.

Only one count was recorded for this clonotype. This chain uses TRBV7-2 with TRBJ1-1; perhaps TRBD1 as D (6 bases). V gave up 2 bases and J gave up 8 bases, with 15 bases separating them. The CDR3 consists of 14 residues. The germline CDR1 and CDR2 sequences are SGHTA and FQGNSA. CDR3 coding DNA: TGTGCCAGCAGCTTAAGCCAGGGGAGCACGGAAGCTTTCTTT. Translation: CASSLSQGSTEAFF.

This clonotype has a count of ten or more. This sequence joins TRBV6-6 and TRBJ2-1; 8 nucleotides line up with TRBD2. The V gene end was trimmed by 6 bases and the J gene end by 8 bases; junction bases not matched to a gene: 21. The CDR3 spans 18 residues. CDR1 is MNHNY, CDR2 SVGAGI, per germline (reference sequence). In nucleotides, the CDR3 is TGTGCCAGCAGCCTCGGGGGCAGCGGGAGACACCGAGGGGATGAGCAGTTCTTC. Its protein product is CASSLGGSGRHRGDEQFF.

V is TRBV7-2 and J is TRBJ2-5; D is uncertain. Germline V gives CDR1 SGHTA, CDR2 FQGNSA. The CDR3 has 12 amino acids. Trimming shortened V by 1 base and J by 5 bases, and 5 bases separated the two germline ends. CDR3 coding DNA: TGTGCCAGCAGCTTAGTTGAGGAGACCCAGTACTTC. This codes for CASSLVEETQYF.

This clonotype was recorded a few times. The chain combines TRBV7-3 with TRBJ1-2, with 7 bases matching TRBD1. The CDR3 covers 13 residues. V was pared by 5 bases and J by 8 bases, with 8 bases of the junction left unmatched. The germline gives CDR1 SGHTA, CDR2 FQGTGA. The CDR3 is CASSVDRDQGYTF. As DNA, the CDR3 is TGTGCCAGCAGCGTTGACAGGGATCAAGGCTACACCTTC.

This clonotype was counted at least ten times. The chain joins TRBV11-1 to TRBJ2-1; D is undetermined. The V end was cut by 3 bases, the J end by 5 bases, with 11 bases between. The CDR3 loop spans 14 amino acids. CDR1 is SGHAT and CDR2 is FQDESV in the germline V gene (reference sequence). This CDR3 is CASSFIRANNEQFF. Written as DNA, the CDR3 is TGTGCCAGCAGCTTTATCCGGGCGAACAATGAGCAGTTCTTC.

This clonotype came up a few times. The chain uses TRBV2 and TRBJ2-2; 10 positions agree with TRBD2. The CDR3 consists of 16 residues. The germline gives CDR1 SNHLY, CDR2 FYNNEI. V trimming: 7 bases; J trimming: 9 bases; junction bases outside the gene matches: 14. CDR3 in DNA: TGTGCCAGCACTTCGAGACCTAGCGGGAGCAAAAGGGAGCTGTTTTTT. Amino acids: CASTSRPSGSKRELFF.